The source of this TCR beta chain is a study of blood T cell repertoires in COVID-19. CDR1 and CDR2 (germline): SEHNR, FQNEAQ (reference sequence). The V and J ends lost 5 bases and 1 base respectively, with 8 bases between them. This CDR3 has 13 amino acids. Data came from immunoSEQ multiplex PCR; TCRdb stores just in-frame clones and leaves some out. The table shows more than 50,000 clones, with around 90% occurring only once. The sample consisted of peripheral blood. The rearrangement links TRBV7-9 to TRBJ1-1, with D possibly being TRBD1 (5 bases). The TCR originated in an elderly man with acute or convalescent COVID-19. The CDR3 spells CASSIQGNTEAFF. CDR3 nucleotide sequence: TGTGCCAGCAGCATCCAGGGGAACACTGAAGCTTTCTTT.